These 23 T cell receptor beta chains were sequenced from one sample in a study of shared clonotypes between healthy human individuals. Method: immunoSEQ multiplex PCR; TCRdb's copy keeps in-frame clones and lacks some. The profile covers 450,000 to 600,000 clones, with 79% appearing a single time and approximately 12% taken by the ten largest. Sequences were obtained from PBMCs. Receptor source: a woman in her 40s in good health. Some clones in this sample may be carry-over from other donors' samples.

This clone was observed a handful of times. The chain is built from TRBV10-3 and TRBJ2-5; 9 nucleotides line up with TRBD1. The J call could be wrong; TRBJ2-7 is a better fit for the DNA end. The CDR3 consists of 13 residues. The germline V gene encodes CDR1 ENHRY and CDR2 SYGVKD. The CDR3 is CAISGTGDYEQYF. The CDR3 DNA is TGTGCCATCAGTGGGACAGGGGACTACGAGCAGTACTTC.

The V and J genes are TRBV4-1 and TRBJ2-7; the D gene is possibly TRBD2 (6 bases). CDR1 MGHRA and CDR2 YSYEKL come from the germline V gene. V was trimmed by 1 base and J by 2 bases, leaving 12 bases between them. The CDR3 has 15 residues. This CDR3 is CASSQGLALAYEQYF. CDR3 nucleotides: TGCGCCAGCAGCCAAGGGCTAGCGCTAGCCTACGAGCAGTACTTC.

The V call is TRBV7-2, the J call TRBJ1-4; maybe TRBD1 (5 bases). The length of the CDR3 is 14 residues. The ends were cut back, 1 base at V and 8 bases at J, with 11 bases in the middle. CDR1 is SGHTA, CDR2 FQGNSA, per germline. As DNA, the CDR3 is TGTGCCAGCAGCTTAGAAATGGGGGAGGAAAAACTGTTTTTT. It is translated as CASSLEMGEEKLFF.

This sequence joins TRBV11-2 and TRBJ2-2; 10 bases line up with TRBD2. After removal of 4 bases from V and 5 bases from J, the junction contained 13 bases not matched to a gene. The CDR3 consists of 18 residues. Germline assignment: CDR1 SGHAT and CDR2 FQNNGV. The DNA for the CDR3 is TGTGCCAGCAGCTCGCCCGGGGTAGCGGGAGGAGGAACCGGGGAGCTGTTTTTT. Amino acids: CASSSPGVAGGGTGELFF.

The chain uses TRBV6-5 and TRBJ2-1; perhaps TRBD1 as D (6 bases). Germline loops: CDR1 MNHEY, CDR2 SVGAGI. The CDR3 contains 13 residues. Deletions cut 4 bases from V and 8 bases from J, with 12 bases between. CDR3 nucleotide sequence: TGTGCCAGCAGTTTAGGCAGGGGTTATGAGCAGTTCTTC. It is translated as CASSLGRGYEQFF.

This clone came up once. The chain joins TRBV7-9 to TRBJ1-6; weak D call: TRBD1 (5 bases). Trimming left V 9 bases short and J 6 bases short, with 12 bases between. The CDR3 extends over 13 amino acids. Germline-derived CDR1 and CDR2 are SEHNR and FQNEAQ (reference sequence). CDR3 amino acids: CASGAAFNSPLHF. In DNA, the CDR3 is TGTGCCAGTGGGGCAGCCTTTAATTCACCCCTCCACTTT.

V usage is TRBV7-3 and J usage is TRBJ1-4; D gene uncertain. The germline gives CDR1 SGHTA, CDR2 FQGTGA. V was cut by 0 bases and J by 8 bases, with 10 bases left in between. The CDR3 runs to 14 residues. The CDR3 sequence is CASSLTGGGEKLFF. The CDR3 DNA reads as TGTGCCAGCAGCTTAACGGGAGGTGGCGAAAAACTGTTTTTT.

The rearrangement joins TRBV5-1 to TRBJ1-4; 8 bases are a match to TRBD1. V was pared by 0 bases and J by 7 bases, with 11 bases of the junction left unmatched. The CDR3 has 17 residues. CDR1 and CDR2 (germline): SGHRS, YFSETQ. The CDR3 nucleotides are TGCGCCAGCAGCTTGGCAGGGGGCGAGTCTGTTCTTGAAAAACTGTTTTTT. Translating it yields CASSLAGGESVLEKLFF. The entire variable domain, with the rest obtained from reference TRBV5-1 and TRBJ1-4, is as follows: KAGVTQTPRYLIKTRGQQVTLSCSPISGHRSVSWYQQTPGQGLQFLFEYFSETQRNKGNFPGRFSGRQFSNSRSEMNVSTLELGDSALYLCASSLAGGESVLEKLFFGSGTQLSVL.

With respect to this clone: The same CDR3 is also encoded by other DNA sequences in this sample. The chain joins TRBV11-2 to TRBJ2-2; D is possibly TRBD2 (5 bases). CDR3 length equals 13 residues. V gave up 1 base and J gave up 8 bases, with 8 bases separating them. CDR1 SGHAT and CDR2 FQNNGV come from the germline V gene. The DNA of the CDR3 is TGTGCCAGCAGCTTAGCGGGAAGTGGGGAGCTGTTTTTT. It is translated as CASSLAGSGELFF.

CDR3 sequence reads: CASSEGGREFDTQYF. The DNA for the CDR3 is TGTGCCAGCAGTGAAGGAGGGCGAGAATTCGATACGCAGTATTTT. The chain recombines TRBV6-1 with TRBJ2-3; possibly TRBD2 for D (5 bases). The CDR3 loop spans 15 amino acids. Looked up from germline, CDR1 is MNHNS and CDR2 is SASEGT. V was shortened by 1 base and J by 6 bases, with 14 bases between the two germline ends.

The gene calls are TRBV5-1 and TRBJ1-1; perhaps TRBD1 as D (5 bases). V dropped 5 bases and J dropped 1 base, with 12 bases sitting between them. Per the germline V gene, CDR1 is SGHRS and CDR2 is YFSETQ. This CDR3 contains 14 residues. The CDR3 is CASSPIQGNTEAFF. The DNA of the CDR3 is TGCGCCAGCAGTCCTATTCAGGGGAACACTGAAGCTTTCTTT.

V gene TRBV5-4 combines with J gene TRBJ2-3, with D hard to call. This CDR3 is built from 15 residues. The ends were cut back, 1 base at V and 5 bases at J, with 14 bases in the middle. The germline gives CDR1 SGHNT, CDR2 YYREEE (reference sequence). CDR3 residues: CASSLQKIGGDTQYF. The DNA of the CDR3 is TGTGCCAGCAGCTTGCAGAAGATAGGTGGAGATACGCAGTATTTT.

This clone was seen a few times. The chain couples TRBV4-2 to TRBJ1-1, with D perhaps TRBD1 (6 bases). Trimming cost V 1 base and J 8 bases, with 11 bases left between them. From germline, CDR1 is LGHNA and CDR2 YNFKEQ. There are 13 residues in the CDR3. CDR3 in amino acids: CASSQGTVSEAFF. CDR3 sequence (DNA): TGTGCCAGCAGCCAAGGGACAGTTTCGGAAGCTTTCTTT.

This clone occurred once. Other DNA sequences in this specimen translate into the identical CDR3. For the CDR3, the DNA is TGTGCCAGCAGTAGGACTAGCGGGAGGTACGAGCAGTACTTC. As protein: CASSRTSGRYEQYF. The chain uses TRBV9 and TRBJ2-7, with 14 bases matching TRBD2. The junction had 2 bases not matched to a gene; V was cut back by 5 bases and J by 4 bases. The CDR3 is 14 residues long. CDR1 SGDLS and CDR2 YYNGEE come from the germline V gene. The variable domain in full, with the rest retrieved from reference TRBV9 and TRBJ2-7, is DSGVTQTPKHLITATGQRVTLRCSPRSGDLSVYWYQQSLDQGLQFLIQYYNGEERAKGNILERFSAQQFPDLHSELNLSSLELGDSALYFCASSRTSGRYEQYFGPGTRLTVT.

This sequence joins TRBV6-5 and TRBJ1-2; 10 nucleotides line up with TRBD1. With V trimmed by 6 bases and J by 6 bases, 7 bases remained unmatched. CDR3 length: 14 amino acids. Germline V gene data show CDR1 as MNHEY and CDR2 as SVGAGI. As DNA, the CDR3 is TGTGCCAGCAGCTACGGACAGGGGGGGGATGGCTACACCTTC. Amino acids: CASSYGQGGDGYTF.

The genes are TRBV15 and TRBJ1-5, with D possibly matching TRBD1 (5 bases). This CDR3 is built from 18 residues. V was shortened by 1 base and J by 6 bases, with 22 bases between the two germline ends. Looked up from germline, CDR1 is LNHNV and CDR2 is YYDKDF (reference sequence). For the CDR3, the DNA is TGTGCCACCAGCAGAGTTCGACAGAGTCAGGCCGGGAGTCAGCCCCAGCATTTT. It yields the protein CATSRVRQSQAGSQPQHF.

This chain connects TRBV6-1 to TRBJ1-5; a weak D match, TRBD1 (6 bases). The CDR3 spans 15 residues. CDR1 and CDR2 from the germline V gene are MNHNS and SASEGT. V lost 1 base and J 9 bases, leaving 16 bases between the germline ends. CDR3 nucleotides: TGTGCCAGCAGTGAAGATGGGACATACGGCCGGCCCCAGCATTTT. Translation gives CASSEDGTYGRPQHF.

The chain combines TRBV19 with TRBJ2-7, with no clear D. Germline V gives CDR1 LNHDA, CDR2 SQIVND (reference sequence). CDR3 size: 14 residues. Trimming cost V 5 bases and J 0 bases, with 11 bases left between them. DNA for the CDR3: TGTGCCAGTAGTCCCTTGGCGAGCTCCTACGAGCAGTACTTC. Translating gives CASSPLASSYEQYF. Drawing the rest from reference TRBV19 and TRBJ2-7, the complete variable domain is DGGITQSPKYLFRKEGQNVTLSCEQNLNHDAMYWYRQDPGQGLRLIYYSQIVNDFQKGDIAEGYSVSREKKESFPLTVTSAQKNPTAFYLCASSPLASSYEQYFGPGTRLTVT.

The chain has TRBV5-1 and TRBJ2-1; TRBD2 agrees at 10 bases. V trimming: 3 bases; J trimming: 6 bases; junction bases outside the gene matches: 6. The CDR3 contains 15 residues. Germline CDR1 and CDR2: SGHRS and YFSETQ. Here the CDR3 reads CASSSTGTSVNEQFF. Written as DNA, the CDR3 is TGCGCCAGCAGCTCCACCGGGACTAGCGTCAATGAGCAGTTCTTC.

Remarks on this clone: An end of the junction differs from the germline gene, which may be a read error. The same CDR3 arises from other DNA sequences in this sample as well. The rearrangement uses TRBV25-1 and TRBJ1-6; D call uncertain. Germline V gene sequence: CDR1 MGHDK, CDR2 SYGVNS. There are 12 residues in the CDR3. CDR3 in amino acids: CASSIYGSPLHF. CDR3 nucleotide sequence: TGTGCCAGCAGTATATACGGCTCACCACTCCACTTT.

The chain recombines TRBV6-1 with TRBJ1-4; no firm D call. The CDR3 totals 16 residues. V lost 0 bases and J 6 bases, leaving 14 bases between the germline ends. Germline CDR1 is MNHNS and CDR2 is SASEGT. The CDR3 DNA follows: TGTGCCAGCAGTGAAGCTCTCGGGCGGGGAGATGAAAAACTGTTTTTT. This translates into CASSEALGRGDEKLFF.

This clone was found a few times. The chain links TRBV5-1 to TRBJ2-3; a possible D gene is TRBD2 (5 bases). V was cut by 4 bases and J by 0 bases, with 15 bases left in between. Germline CDR1 and CDR2: SGHRS and YFSETQ. The CDR3 extends over 16 amino acids. CDR3 bases: TGCGCCAGCAGCCCTGCCCGGGATCGAAGCACAGATACGCAGTATTTT. Translating gives CASSPARDRSTDTQYF.

The V and J genes are TRBV6-4 and TRBJ2-3; 9 bases are a match to TRBD2. Trimming removed 2 bases from V and 4 bases from J; junction bases left unmatched: 4. The CDR3 has 15 residues. Germline V CDR1 and CDR2: MRHNA, SNTAGT. The CDR3, as DNA: TGTGCCAGCAGTGACGAGGCGGGAGGGGCAGATACGCAGTATTTT. It is translated as CASSDEAGGADTQYF.